This TCR beta chain was recorded in a study of cytotoxic CD8 clonotypes in ibrutinib-treated CLL. Across the whole study: After a median of around six years, around 15 patients stayed remitted and some twelve progressed; responses had been partial in around 25 and complete in 2.

Overall study results and limits: Measured clonality at baseline was greater than in age-matched healthy donors and tracked with circulating CD8+ T-cell counts. There were few public clonotypes, and on treatment they contracted or stayed stable.

Losses at the gene ends were 3 bases for V and 1 base for J; bases not matched to a gene: 2. Germline V gene data show CDR1 as MGHDK and CDR2 as SYGVNS. The CDR3 loop spans 14 amino acids. TCR beta libraries used around 2 micrograms of DNA from cryopreserved PBMCs. Method: immunoSEQ multiplex PCR; TCRdb's copy keeps in-frame clones and lacks some. This sample has roughly 200,000 clones, with approximately 79% found just once. Comments on this clone: The antigen is unknown.

This TCR derives from a human donor with chronic lymphocytic leukemia. The input for sequencing was PBMCs, taken after 12 months of ibrutinib treatment. The chain combines TRBV25-1 with TRBJ1-2; 7 bases are shared with TRBD1. The CDR3 DNA sequence: TGTGCCAGCAGTGAGGGACAGTATAACTATGGCTACACCTTC. Protein sequence: CASSEGQYNYGYTF.